This T cell receptor (beta chain) is from a study of vaccination and CD4 T cells after COVID-19. Described treatment: approximately nine-day PBMC culture with coronavirus spike peptide pools or control peptides (ViraFEST assay). Sequencing of cultured CD4+ T cell DNA used the Oncomine TCR Beta short-read assay. A single record per CDR3 protein comes from TCRdb applying MiXCR to the PCR reads. The repertoire holds several thousand distinct CDR3 sequences, with roughly 29% as singletons. This clonotype was counted a few times. As yet, its antigen is unknown. Germline loops: CDR1 MNHNS, CDR2 SASEGT. The CDR3 runs to 14 residues. V dropped 8 bases and J dropped 6; count of bases not matched to a gene: 9.

The receptor's source is a human donor who had recovered from COVID-19. Sequences were obtained from CD4+ T cells from blood, cultured in vitro. V is TRBV6-1 and J is TRBJ1-2; 10 positions match TRBD1. The DNA of the CDR3 is TGTGCCAGCCGTACCGCGACAGGGGGCCATGGCTACACCTTC. It codes for CASRTATGGHGYTF.